This TCR beta chain was identified during a study of blood T cell repertoires in COVID-19. Study overall: Donors in the United States, Italy and Spain gave samples during acute or convalescent COVID-19.

In the study's own analysis: The authors estimated nucleated cell counts from reference gene primer amplification. TCRdb's table, derived via immunoSEQ multiplex PCR, lists solely in-frame clones and lacks some. V and J calls and clone size come straight from that table; D and trimming were deduced from the DNA. Of under 60,000 clones in the sample, roughly 79% were seen once. The CDR3 consists of 11 residues. Trimming cost V 6 bases and J 5 bases; bases outside gene matches: 1. In its sample, this clone was seen once. This TCR was recovered from a man between 60 and 75 years old with acute or convalescent COVID-19. Input material: peripheral blood. V is TRBV23-1 and J is TRBJ2-7; 7 bases are a match to TRBD2. TRBV23-1 is an ORF, with its function uncertain. The CDR3 reads CASRGGDEQYF. CDR3 DNA sequence: TGCGCCAGCAGGGGGGGGGACGAGCAGTACTTC.